This T cell receptor beta chain was identified in a study of read filtering for tumor transcriptome and immune sequencing (dated by TCRdb to about 2020). A note on the overall study: The cohort was composed of 16 to 20 male and 14 female patients, with a mean age of approximately 66 years and an age range of roughly 47 to 90. Under revised international staging, roughly 8 patients fell into R-ISS I, 15 or so into R-ISS II and more than five into R-ISS III. Using the same bone marrow samples, the study compared TCR repertoires obtained by targeted immune repertoire sequencing with those obtained by bulk whole-transcriptome sequencing. One of the main goals was to work out a read-filtering strategy for immune repertoire data, in particular whether clonotypes backed by only a single read should be removed. Per sample, about 4.05 to 10.27 million TCR-region mapped reads were obtained with IR-seq, compared with only roughly 85 to 1273 with RNA-seq. After DNase treatment, whole-transcriptome libraries were prepared with the TruSeq RNA Access Library Prep Kit.

Points the paper makes about the study in general: Compared with RNA-seq, IR-seq captured clonotypes at much higher depth and more reliably, and a smaller IR-seq throughput was enough to identify most shared clonotypes. The sorted CD138-negative fraction was not purified T cells but a mixed bone marrow immune population. Single-read clonotypes made up roughly 80% of clonotypes but only 3.5% to 4.5% of total reads in IR-seq, compared with about 77% of clonotypes and 35% to 45% of reads in RNA-seq. The correlation between IR-seq and RNA-seq shared clonotype proportions was increased by removal of single-read clonotypes.

TCR libraries were constructed from 350 to 400 ng RNA using the Immunoverse kit, and molecular barcoded adaptors covering alpha/delta and beta/gamma chains were employed. TCR library preparation used the same RNA that was used for transcriptome sequencing. An Illumina HiSeq 4000 with 2 x 150 cycles was used to sequence the TCR libraries. In the paper's pipeline: MiXCR aligned TCR reads to human V, D, J and C references and assembled the aligned reads into CDR3 clonotypes, with quality filtering and error correction included. The tcR package in R was used for analysis of clonotype counts and gene usage diversity. Raw mapping reads were checked after the RNA-seq reads had been mapped by STAR aligner version 2.5.3a onto the human GRCh37 genome. IR-seq fastq files were randomly downsampled with Seqtk 1.3 to test the effect of sequencing depth on detected clonotypes. TCRdb redid the processing of the public reads, applying fastp at Q25 and MiXCR, and retained in-frame beta chains. Records with the same CDR3 protein are collapsed into one entry carrying the most frequent genes and DNA. Clone size and V and J calls follow TCRdb, not the original study. The sample has around 65,000 distinct CDR3 sequences on record, less than 20% of them singletons. 9.5% to 13% of the sample rests with the top ten.

Every patient had bone marrow sampled at the time of active disease. Ficoll-Hypaque density gradient centrifugation was used to isolate bone marrow mononuclear cells. Myeloma plasma cells were removed and CD138-negative cells were collected by negative selection after labeling with CD138 magnetic microbeads on a MACS separator. Purity of the isolated cells was checked by flow cytometry on an Attune NxT using CD138 antibodies. TRIzol reagent was used to extract total RNA, and a NanoDrop spectrophotometer was used to quantify the extracted RNA. For each patient, paired RNA-seq and IR-seq were run on the CD138-negative bone marrow sample from that patient. A remark on this clonotype: Its antigen specificity is not known. At one end the junction does not follow the germline gene, possibly because of a read error.

The sequence was collected from a donor aged 40 or older with multiple myeloma. Source material: a population of CD138-negative cells sorted from bone marrow. The label giving this sample's cell subset or site can be read as: bone marrow mononuclear cells depleted of CD138+ plasma/myeloma cells by negative magnetic selection.

The CDR3 reads as follows: CASSRLLAGGQETQHF. The bases are TGTGCCAGTAGTAGATTGCTAGCGGGGGGGCAAGAGACCCAGCACTTC. Rearrangement joined TRBV19 to TRBJ2-5, and 12 junction bases match TRBD2. The CDR3 has 16 amino acids, counting the end cysteine and phenylalanine. Only CDR3 DNA remains: 48 bases, in frame from the first base. As encoded in the germline V gene (reference sequence), CDR1 is LNHDA while CDR2 is SQIVND.